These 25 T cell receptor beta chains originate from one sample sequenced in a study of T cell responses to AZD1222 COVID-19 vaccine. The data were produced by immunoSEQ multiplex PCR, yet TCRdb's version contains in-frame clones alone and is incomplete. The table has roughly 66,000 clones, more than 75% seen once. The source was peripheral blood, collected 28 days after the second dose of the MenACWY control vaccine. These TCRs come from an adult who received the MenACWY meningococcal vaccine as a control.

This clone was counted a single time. The CDR3 nucleotides are TGTGCCAGCGGATCGACGGGGGGAACGGGCCACGAGCAGTACTTC. It is translated as CASGSTGGTGHEQYF. The chain employs TRBV3-1 (or the pseudogene TRBV3-2) and TRBJ2-7; TRBD2 agrees at 7 bases. The CDR3 has 15 amino acids. The germline CDR1 and CDR2 sequences are LGHDT and YNNKEL (reference sequence). V lost 8 bases and J lost 5; bases outside the gene matches: 15.

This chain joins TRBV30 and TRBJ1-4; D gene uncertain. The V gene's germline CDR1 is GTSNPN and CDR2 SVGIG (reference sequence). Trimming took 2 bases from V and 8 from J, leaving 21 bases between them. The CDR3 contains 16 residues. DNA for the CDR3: TGTGCCTGGAGTCCTTATACCCCGGGTGCGGGGGAAAAACTGTTTTTT. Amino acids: CAWSPYTPGAGEKLFF.

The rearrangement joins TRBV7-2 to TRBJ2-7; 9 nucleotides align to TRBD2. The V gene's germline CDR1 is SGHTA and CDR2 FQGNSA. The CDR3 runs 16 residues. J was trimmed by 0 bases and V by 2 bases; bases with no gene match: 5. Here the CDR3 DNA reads TGTGCCAGCAGCTTACAAGCGGGAGGCAACTCCTACGAGCAGTACTTC. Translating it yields CASSLQAGGNSYEQYF.

DNA for the CDR3: TGTGCCAGCTCACCAGACAGGGAGTATGGCTACACCTTC. Its translation is CASSPDREYGYTF. The V call is TRBV18, the J call TRBJ1-2, with 7 bases lining up with TRBD1. V lost 2 bases, J lost 5 bases, and 2 bases stayed unmatched. CDR3 length: 13 residues. Germline CDR1 is KGHSH and CDR2 is LQKENI.

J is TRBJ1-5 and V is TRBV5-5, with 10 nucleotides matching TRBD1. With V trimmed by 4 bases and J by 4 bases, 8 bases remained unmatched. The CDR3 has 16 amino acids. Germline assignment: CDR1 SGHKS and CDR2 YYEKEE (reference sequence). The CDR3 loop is CASSPTWDRGNQPQHF. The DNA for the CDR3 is TGTGCCAGCAGCCCAACGTGGGACAGGGGTAATCAGCCCCAGCATTTT.

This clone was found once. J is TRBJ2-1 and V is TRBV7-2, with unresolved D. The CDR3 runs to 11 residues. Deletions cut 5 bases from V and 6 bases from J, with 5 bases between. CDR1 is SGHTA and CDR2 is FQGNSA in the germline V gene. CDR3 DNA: TGTGCCAGCAGCACAAGCAATGAGCAGTTCTTC. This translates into CASSTSNEQFF.

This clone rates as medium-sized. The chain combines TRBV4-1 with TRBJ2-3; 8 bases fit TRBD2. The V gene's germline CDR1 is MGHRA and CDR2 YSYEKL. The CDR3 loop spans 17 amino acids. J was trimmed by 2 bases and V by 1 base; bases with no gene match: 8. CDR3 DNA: TGCGCCAGCAGCCAAGTGACTACGCGGGAGGCCACAGATACGCAGTATTTT. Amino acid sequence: CASSQVTTREATDTQYF.

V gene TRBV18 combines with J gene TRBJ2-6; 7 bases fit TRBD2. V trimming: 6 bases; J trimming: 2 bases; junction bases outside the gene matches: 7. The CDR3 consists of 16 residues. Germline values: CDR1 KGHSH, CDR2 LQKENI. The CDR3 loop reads CASSPSGGTGANVLTF. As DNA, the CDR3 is TGTGCCAGCTCCCCGTCCGGGGGGACTGGGGCCAACGTCCTGACTTTC.

For the CDR3, the DNA is TGTGCCACCAGTGATACGGACAGGATCACAGATACGCAGTATTTT. This codes for CATSDTDRITDTQYF. V gene TRBV24-1 combines with J gene TRBJ2-3; 7 bases match TRBD1. This CDR3 is 15 amino acids long. Germline V CDR1 and CDR2: KGHDR, SFDVKD. Unmatched junction bases numbered 4, after V lost 3 bases and J lost 2 bases.

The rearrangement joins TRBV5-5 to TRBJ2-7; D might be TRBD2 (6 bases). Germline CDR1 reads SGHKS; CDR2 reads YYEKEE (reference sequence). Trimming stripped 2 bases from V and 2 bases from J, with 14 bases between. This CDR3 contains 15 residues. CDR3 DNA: TGTGCCAGCAGCTTCCGGGGGAGCGATCCCTACGAGCAGTACTTC. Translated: CASSFRGSDPYEQYF.

DNA for the CDR3: TGCGCCAGCAGCTTGACAGGTGTCAATGAGCAGTTCTTC. Protein: CASSLTGVNEQFF. This sequence joins TRBV5-1 and TRBJ2-1, with D possibly TRBD1 on 5 matching bases. V lost 1 base to trimming and J lost 6 bases, with 8 bases between them. This CDR3 comprises 13 residues. CDR1 SGHRS and CDR2 YFSETQ come from the germline V gene. Full variable domain (rest looked up from reference TRBV5-1 and TRBJ2-1): KAGVTQTPRYLIKTRGQQVTLSCSPISGHRSVSWYQQTPGQGLQFLFEYFSETQRNKGNFPGRFSGRQFSNSRSEMNVSTLELGDSALYLCASSLTGVNEQFFGPGTRLTVL.

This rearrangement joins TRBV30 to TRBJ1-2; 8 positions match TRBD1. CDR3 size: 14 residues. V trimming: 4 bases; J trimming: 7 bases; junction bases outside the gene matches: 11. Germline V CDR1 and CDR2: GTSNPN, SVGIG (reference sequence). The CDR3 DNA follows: TGTGCCTGGAAACTGGCAGGACAGGGTGTTGGCTACACCTTC. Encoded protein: CAWKLAGQGVGYTF.

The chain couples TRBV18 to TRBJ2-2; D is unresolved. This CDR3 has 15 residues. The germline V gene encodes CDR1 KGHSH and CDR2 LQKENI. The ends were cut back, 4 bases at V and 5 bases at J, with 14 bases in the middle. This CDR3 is CASSRARPETGELFF. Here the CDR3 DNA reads TGTGCCAGCTCACGAGCGAGACCAGAGACCGGGGAGCTGTTTTTT.

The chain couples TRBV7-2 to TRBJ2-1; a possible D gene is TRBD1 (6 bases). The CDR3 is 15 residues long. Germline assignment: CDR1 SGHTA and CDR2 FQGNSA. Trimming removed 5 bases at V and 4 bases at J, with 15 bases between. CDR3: CASSRDKGRYNEQFF. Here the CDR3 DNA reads TGTGCCAGCAGCCGGGACAAGGGGCGATACAATGAGCAGTTCTTC. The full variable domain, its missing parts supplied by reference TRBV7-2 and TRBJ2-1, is GAGVSQSPSNKVTEKGKDVELRCDPISGHTALYWYRQSLGQGLEFLIYFQGNSAPDKSGLPSDRFSAERTGGSVSTLTIQRTQQEDSAVYLCASSRDKGRYNEQFFGPGTRLTVL.

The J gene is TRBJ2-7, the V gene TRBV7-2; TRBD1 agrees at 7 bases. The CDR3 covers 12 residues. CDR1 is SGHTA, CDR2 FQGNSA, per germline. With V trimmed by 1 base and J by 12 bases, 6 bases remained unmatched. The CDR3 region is CASSLDRGRGYF. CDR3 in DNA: TGTGCCAGCAGCTTAGACAGGGGTAGGGGGTACTTC.

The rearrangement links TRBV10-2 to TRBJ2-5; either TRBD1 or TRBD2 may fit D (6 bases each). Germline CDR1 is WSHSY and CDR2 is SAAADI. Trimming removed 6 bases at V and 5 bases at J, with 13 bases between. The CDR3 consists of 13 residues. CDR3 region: CASRTTGRETQYF. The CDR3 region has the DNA TGCGCCAGCAGGACCACAGGGAGGGAGACCCAGTACTTC.

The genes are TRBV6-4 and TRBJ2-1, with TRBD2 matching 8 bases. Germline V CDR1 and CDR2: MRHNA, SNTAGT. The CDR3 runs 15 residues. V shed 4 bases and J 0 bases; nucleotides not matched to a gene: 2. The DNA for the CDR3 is TGTGCCAGCAGTGTTAGCGGGAACTCCTACAATGAGCAGTTCTTC. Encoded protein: CASSVSGNSYNEQFF.

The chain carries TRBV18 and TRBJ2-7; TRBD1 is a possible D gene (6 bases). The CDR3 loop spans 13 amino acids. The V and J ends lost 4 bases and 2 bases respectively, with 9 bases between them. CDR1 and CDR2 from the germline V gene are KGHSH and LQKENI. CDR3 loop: CASSQGQPYEQYF. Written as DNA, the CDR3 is TGTGCCAGCTCACAGGGACAACCCTACGAGCAGTACTTC.

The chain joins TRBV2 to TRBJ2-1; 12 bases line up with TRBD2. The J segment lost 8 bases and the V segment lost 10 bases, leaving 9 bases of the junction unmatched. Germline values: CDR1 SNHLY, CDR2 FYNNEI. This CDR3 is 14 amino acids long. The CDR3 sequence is CATGGRTSGDEQFF. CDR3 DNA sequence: TGTGCCACAGGGGGTCGGACTAGCGGGGATGAGCAGTTCTTC.

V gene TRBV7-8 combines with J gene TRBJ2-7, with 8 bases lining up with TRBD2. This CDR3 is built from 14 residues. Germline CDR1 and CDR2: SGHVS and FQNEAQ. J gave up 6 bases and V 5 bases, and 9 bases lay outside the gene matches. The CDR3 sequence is CASSRAAGGPEQYF. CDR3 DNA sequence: TGTGCCAGCAGCCGAGCGGCGGGGGGACCCGAGCAGTACTTC. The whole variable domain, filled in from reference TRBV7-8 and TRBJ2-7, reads GAGVSQSPRYKVAKRGQDVALRCDPISGHVSLFWYQQALGQGPEFLTYFQNEAQLDKSGLPSDRFFAERPEGSVSTLKIQRTQQEDSAVYLCASSRAAGGPEQYFGPGTRLTVT.

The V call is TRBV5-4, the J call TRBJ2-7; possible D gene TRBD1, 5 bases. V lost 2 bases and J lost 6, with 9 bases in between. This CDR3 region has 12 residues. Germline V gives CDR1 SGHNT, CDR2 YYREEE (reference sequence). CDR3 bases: TGTGCCAGCAGCTTAGGGGAAGGCGAGCAGTACTTC. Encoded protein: CASSLGEGEQYF.

The CDR3 region has the DNA TGTGCCAGCTCCTCCTCCAATTCACCCCTCCACTTT. This encodes CASSSSNSPLHF. The V and J genes are TRBV3-1 (or the pseudogene TRBV3-2) and TRBJ1-6; D unresolved. This CDR3 region has 12 residues. The V and J ends lost 8 bases and 7 bases respectively, with 9 bases between them. Germline CDR1 and CDR2: LGHDT and YNNKEL (reference sequence).

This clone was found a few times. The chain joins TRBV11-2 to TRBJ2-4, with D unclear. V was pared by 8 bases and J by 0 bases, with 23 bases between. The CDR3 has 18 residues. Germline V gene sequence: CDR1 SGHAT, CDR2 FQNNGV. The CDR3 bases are TGTGCCAGCGGAGAATCGGTGGGATCCTCCCTAGCCAAAAACATTCAGTACTTC. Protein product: CASGESVGSSLAKNIQYF.

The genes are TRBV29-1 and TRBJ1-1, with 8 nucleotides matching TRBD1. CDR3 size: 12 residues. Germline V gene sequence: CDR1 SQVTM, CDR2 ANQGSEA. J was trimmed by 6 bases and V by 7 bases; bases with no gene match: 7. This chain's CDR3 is CSGGQGAAEAFF. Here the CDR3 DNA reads TGCAGCGGTGGGCAGGGGGCGGCTGAAGCTTTCTTT.

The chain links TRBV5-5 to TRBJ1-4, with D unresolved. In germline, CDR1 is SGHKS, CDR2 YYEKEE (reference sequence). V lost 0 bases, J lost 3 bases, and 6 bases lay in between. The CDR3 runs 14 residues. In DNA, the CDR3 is TGTGCCAGCAGCTTGGACAGTTCTAATGAAAAACTGTTTTTT. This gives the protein CASSLDSSNEKLFF.